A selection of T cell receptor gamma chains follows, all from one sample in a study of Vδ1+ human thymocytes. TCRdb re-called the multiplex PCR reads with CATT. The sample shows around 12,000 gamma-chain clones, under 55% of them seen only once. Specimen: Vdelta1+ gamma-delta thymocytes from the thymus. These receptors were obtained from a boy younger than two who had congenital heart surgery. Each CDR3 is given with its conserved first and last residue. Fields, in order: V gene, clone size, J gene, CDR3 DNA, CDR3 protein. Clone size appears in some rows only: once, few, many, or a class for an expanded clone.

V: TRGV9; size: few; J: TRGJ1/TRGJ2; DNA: TGTGCCTTGTGGGAGGTGTCGAATTATTATAAGAAACTCTTT; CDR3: CALWEVSNYYKKLF
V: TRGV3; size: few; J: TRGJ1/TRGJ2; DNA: TGTGCCACCTGGGACAGACACCATTCGAATTATTATAAGAAACTCTTT; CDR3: CATWDRHHSNYYKKLF
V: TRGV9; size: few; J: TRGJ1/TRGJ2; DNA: TGTGCCTTGTGGACGCGGGGTTATTATAAGAAACTCTTT; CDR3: CALWTRGYYKKLF
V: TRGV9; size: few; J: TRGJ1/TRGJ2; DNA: TGTGCCTTGTGGGTGGATTCGAATTATTATAAGAAACTCTTT; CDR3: CALWVDSNYYKKLF
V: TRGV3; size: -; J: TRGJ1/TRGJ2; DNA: TGTGCCACCTGGGACAGGCATGATTATAAGAAACTCTTT; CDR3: CATWDRHDYKKLF
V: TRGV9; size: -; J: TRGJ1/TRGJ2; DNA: TGTGCCTTGTGGGAGGTGCGATTTGGTTATTATAAGAAACTCTTT; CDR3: CALWEVRFGYYKKLF
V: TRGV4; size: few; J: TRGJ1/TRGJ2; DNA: TGTGCCACCTGGGGCAATTATAAGAAACTCTTT; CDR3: CATWGNYKKLF
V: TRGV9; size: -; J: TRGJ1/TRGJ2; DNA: TGTGCCTTCTGGAATTATTATAAGAAACTCTTT; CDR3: CAFWNYYKKLF
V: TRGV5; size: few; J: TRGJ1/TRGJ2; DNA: TGTGCCACCTGGGACAGGCACTTTACTGATCTTTATTATAAGAAACTCTTT; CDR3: CATWDRHFTDLYYKKLF
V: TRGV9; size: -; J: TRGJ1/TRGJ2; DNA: TGTGCCTTGTGGGAGGTGGTCGGATTGAAACTCTTT; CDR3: CALWEVVGLKLF
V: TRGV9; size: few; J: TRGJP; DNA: TGTGCCTTGTGGGAAGCTCAAGAGTTGGGCAAAAAAATCAAGGTATTT; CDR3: CALWEAQELGKKIKVF
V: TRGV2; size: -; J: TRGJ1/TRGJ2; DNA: TGTGCCACCTGGGACAGGCAGTGTAATTCGAAACTCTTT; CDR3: CATWDRQCNSKLF
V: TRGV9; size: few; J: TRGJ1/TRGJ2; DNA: TGTGCCTTGTGGGAGGTATACTATTATAAGAAACTCTTT; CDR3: CALWEVYYYKKLF
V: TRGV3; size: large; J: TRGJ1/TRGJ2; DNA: TGTGCCACCTGGGACAGGCCTTATAAGAAACTCTTT; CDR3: CATWDRPYKKLF
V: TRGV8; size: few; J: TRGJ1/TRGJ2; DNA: TGTGCCACCTGGGATAGAGATAAGAAACTCTTT; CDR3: CATWDRDKKLF
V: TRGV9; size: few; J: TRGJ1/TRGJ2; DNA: TGTGCCTTGTGGGAGGTGCGTTCCTTCTCGATCGATGGGAAACTCTTT; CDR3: CALWEVRSFSIDGKLF
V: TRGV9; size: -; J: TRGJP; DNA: TGTGCCTTGCCGGAGTTGGGCAAAAAAATCAAGGTATTT; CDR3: CALPELGKKIKVF
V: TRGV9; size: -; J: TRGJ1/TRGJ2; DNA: TGTGCCTTGTGGGAGGGCTTTTATAAGAAACTCTTT; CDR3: CALWEGFYKKLF
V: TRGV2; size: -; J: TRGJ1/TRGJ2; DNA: TGTGCCACCTGGGACGGGCGGGGGCTCTTT; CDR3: CATWDGRGLF
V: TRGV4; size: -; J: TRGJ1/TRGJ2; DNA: TGTGCCACCTGGGATTCCCACTCCTCGAATTATTATAAGAAACTCTTT; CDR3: CATWDSHSSNYYKKLF
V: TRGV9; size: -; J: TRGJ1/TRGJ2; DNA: TGTGCCTTGTGGGAAACAGTACCGCCTTATTATAAGAAACTCTTT; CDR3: CALWETVPPYYKKLF
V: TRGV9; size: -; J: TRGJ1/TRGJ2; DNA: TGTGCCTTGTGGGAGGTGCCCGGACGGTATAAGAAACTCTTT; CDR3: CALWEVPGRYKKLF
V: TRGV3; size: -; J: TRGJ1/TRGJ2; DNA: TGTGCCACCTGGGGCCGGGCCTATTATAAGAAACTCTTT; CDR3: CATWGRAYYKKLF
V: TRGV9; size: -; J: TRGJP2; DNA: TGTGCCTTGTGGGAAGGTTATTGGATCAAGACGTTT; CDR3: CALWEGYWIKTF
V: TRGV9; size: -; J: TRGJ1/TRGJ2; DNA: TGTGCCTTGTGGGAGGAATTCCTCAATTATTATAAGAAACTCTTT; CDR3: CALWEEFLNYYKKLF
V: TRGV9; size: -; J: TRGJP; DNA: TGTGCCTTGTGGGAGATTGAAGAGTTGGGCAAAAAAATCAAGGTATTT; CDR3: CALWEIEELGKKIKVF
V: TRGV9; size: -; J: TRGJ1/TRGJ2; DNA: TGTGCCGGGTGGACTTATTATAAGAAACTCTTT; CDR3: CAGWTYYKKLF
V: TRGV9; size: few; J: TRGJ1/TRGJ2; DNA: TGTGCCTTGTGGGAGGTGCGTGAGAAACTCTTT; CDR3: CALWEVREKLF
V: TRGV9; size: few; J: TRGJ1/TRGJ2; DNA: TGTGCCTTGTGGGAGTCCTGTTATTATAAGAAACTCTTT; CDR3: CALWESCYYKKLF
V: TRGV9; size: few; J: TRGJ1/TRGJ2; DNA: TGTGCCTTGTGGGAGGTGCACCCCTTCGGTTATAAGAAACTCTTT; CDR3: CALWEVHPFGYKKLF
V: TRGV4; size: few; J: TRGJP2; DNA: TGTGCCACCTGGGATGGCCCCCCGGGGGGGATCAAGACGTTT; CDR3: CATWDGPPGGIKTF
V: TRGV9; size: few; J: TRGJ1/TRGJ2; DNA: TGTGCCTTGTGGAGGACTTATTATAAGAAACTCTTT; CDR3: CALWRTYYKKLF
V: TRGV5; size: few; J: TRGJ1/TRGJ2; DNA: TGTGCCACCTGGGATTTCTATAAGAAACTCTTT; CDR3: CATWDFYKKLF
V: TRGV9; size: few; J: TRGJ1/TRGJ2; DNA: TGTGCCTTGTGGGAGGGCGAGACTAAGAAACTCTTT; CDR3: CALWEGETKKLF
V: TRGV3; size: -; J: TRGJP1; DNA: TGTGCCACCTGGGACGCGACTGGTTGGTTCAAGATATTT; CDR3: CATWDATGWFKIF
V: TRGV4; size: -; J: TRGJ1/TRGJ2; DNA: TGTGCCACCTGGGATGCCACCCCGCGCTATAAGAAACTCTTT; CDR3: CATWDATPRYKKLF
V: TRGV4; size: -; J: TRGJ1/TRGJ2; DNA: TGTGCCACCTGGGATAAGACGAGGTATAAGAAACTCTTT; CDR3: CATWDKTRYKKLF
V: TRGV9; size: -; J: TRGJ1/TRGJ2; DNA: TGTGCCTTGTGGGAGGTGTATGTGGATAAGAAACTCTTT; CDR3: CALWEVYVDKKLF
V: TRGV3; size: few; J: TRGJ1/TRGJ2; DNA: TGTGCCACCTGGGACAGGCTGAGGTATTATAAGAAACTCTTT; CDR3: CATWDRLRYYKKLF
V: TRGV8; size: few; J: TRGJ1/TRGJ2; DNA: TGTGCCACCTGGGCCCGAATGAAGAAACTCTTT; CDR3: CATWARMKKLF
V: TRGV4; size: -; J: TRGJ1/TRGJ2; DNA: TGTGCCACCTGGGATGGGGCCCTTAAGAAACTCTTT; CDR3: CATWDGALKKLF
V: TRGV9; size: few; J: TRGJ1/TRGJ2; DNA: TGTGCCTTGTGGGAGCCCTATTATTATAAGAAACTCTTT; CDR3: CALWEPYYYKKLF
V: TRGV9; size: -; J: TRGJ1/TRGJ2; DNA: TGTGCCTTGTGGGAGGCACCTTATTATAAGAAACTCTTT; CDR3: CALWEAPYYKKLF
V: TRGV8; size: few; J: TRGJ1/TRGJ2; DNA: TGTGCCACCTGGGATCTTGTTAAGAAACTCTTT; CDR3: CATWDLVKKLF